These T cell receptor beta chains were read from a single sample in a study of blood T cell repertoires in COVID-19. Measured with immunoSEQ multiplex PCR; TCRdb has only the in-frame clones, and not every one. The sample yields about 120,000 clones, around 81% seen once. The sequencing input was peripheral blood. Source of these receptors: a man in his sixties or seventies with acute or convalescent COVID-19. Each CDR3 is given with its conserved first and last residue. The D gene is left open where the match is weak. Expanded clones get a size class; other rows say once, few or many, or leave the size out.

size: NA
D: NA
J: TRBJ1-5
V: TRBV7-8
CDR3: CASSLDGGLNQPQHF
DNA: TGTGCCAGCAGCTTAGACGGGGGGCTCAATCAGCCCCAGCATTTT

size: NA
D: NA
J: TRBJ1-6
V: TRBV13
CDR3: CASSLVDSPLHF
DNA: TGTGCCAGCAGCTTAGTCGATTCACCCCTCCACTTT

size: NA
D: NA
J: TRBJ1-1
V: TRBV5-1
CDR3: CASRAEGDEAFF
DNA: TGCGCCAGCAGGGCAGAGGGGGACGAAGCTTTCTTT

size: NA
D: TRBD2
J: TRBJ2-7
V: TRBV11-2
CDR3: CASSRSGAGLSYEQYF
DNA: TGTGCCAGCAGCCGGAGCGGGGCAGGGCTCTCCTACGAGCAGTACTTC

size: NA
D: NA
J: TRBJ1-4
V: TRBV4-1
CDR3: CASSNFATNEKLFF
DNA: TGCGCCAGCAGTAACTTCGCAACTAATGAAAAACTGTTTTTT

size: NA
D: TRBD1
J: TRBJ1-4
V: TRBV5-1
CDR3: CASSLEGAGGEKLFF
DNA: TGCGCCAGCAGCTTGGAGGGGGCAGGCGGTGAAAAACTGTTTTTT

size: NA
D: NA
J: TRBJ1-2
V: TRBV25-1
CDR3: CASSEGSYGYTF
DNA: TGTGCCAGCAGTGAAGGCAGCTATGGCTACACCTTC

size: NA
D: NA
J: TRBJ2-1
V: TRBV7-2
CDR3: CASSLGSLTNEQFF
DNA: TGTGCCAGCAGCTTAGGCTCCCTAACCAATGAGCAGTTCTTC

size: NA
D: NA
J: TRBJ1-1
V: TRBV18
CDR3: CASSVNQGSGGTEAFF
DNA: TGTGCCAGCTCAGTCAATCAGGGGTCGGGGGGCACTGAAGCTTTCTTT

size: NA
D: NA
J: TRBJ1-4
V: TRBV12-3/TRBV12-4
CDR3: CASSPKSILFF
DNA: TGTGCCAGCAGTCCCAAGAGTATACTGTTTTTT

size: NA
D: NA
J: TRBJ1-3
V: TRBV5-4
CDR3: CASSLAGSSGNTIYF
DNA: TGTGCCAGCAGCTTGGCGGGGAGTTCTGGAAACACCATATATTTT

size: NA
D: NA
J: TRBJ1-3
V: TRBV19
CDR3: CASSILGAYGNTIYF
DNA: TGTGCCAGTAGTATACTGGGGGCGTATGGAAACACCATATATTTT

size: NA
D: TRBD2
J: TRBJ2-1
V: TRBV9
CDR3: CASSVRGSGVYNEQFF
DNA: TGTGCCAGCAGCGTTAGGGGTAGCGGGGTATACAATGAGCAGTTCTTC

size: once
D: TRBD1
J: TRBJ1-2
V: TRBV15
CDR3: CATSTGQDVSYTF
DNA: TGTGCCACCAGTACTGGACAGGACGTCAGCTACACCTTC

size: NA
D: NA
J: TRBJ2-7
V: TRBV12-3/TRBV12-4
CDR3: CASQTGNEQYF
DNA: TGTGCCAGCCAAACGGGGAACGAGCAGTACTTC

size: NA
D: TRBD2
J: TRBJ2-1
V: TRBV4-1
CDR3: CASSQGSGLAGGNEQFF
DNA: TGCGCCAGCAGCCAAGGATCCGGACTAGCGGGGGGGAATGAGCAGTTCTTC

size: NA
D: NA
J: TRBJ1-2
V: TRBV30
CDR3: CAWSVQTYGYTF
DNA: TGTGCCTGGAGTGTCCAAACTTATGGCTACACCTTC

size: NA
D: TRBD1
J: TRBJ1-1
V: TRBV12-3/TRBV12-4
CDR3: CASSPPGRGKAFF
DNA: TGTGCCAGCAGTCCCCCTGGCAGGGGGAAGGCTTTCTTT

size: NA
D: NA
J: TRBJ1-1
V: TRBV5-5
CDR3: CASSLGENTEAFF
DNA: TGTGCCAGCAGCTTGGGAGAGAACACTGAAGCTTTCTTT

size: once
D: TRBD2
J: TRBJ2-2
V: TRBV20-1
CDR3: CSASRTSGGGGELFF
DNA: TGCAGTGCTAGTCGGACTAGCGGGGGCGGCGGGGAGCTGTTTTTT

size: NA
D: TRBD1
J: TRBJ2-7
V: TRBV6-5
CDR3: CASSYNRGAYEQYF
DNA: TGTGCCAGCAGTTACAACAGGGGGGCCTACGAGCAGTACTTC

size: NA
D: NA
J: TRBJ1-5
V: TRBV7-2
CDR3: CASSLGTQGNQPQHF
DNA: TGTGCCAGCAGCTTAGGCACACAGGGCAATCAGCCCCAGCATTTT

size: NA
D: TRBD2
J: TRBJ2-7
V: TRBV11-2
CDR3: CASSLEGGGAYEQYF
DNA: TGTGCCAGCAGCTTAGAGGGCGGGGGGGCCTACGAGCAGTACTTC

size: NA
D: TRBD1
J: TRBJ2-2
V: TRBV9
CDR3: CASSPRTGGAGGELFF
DNA: TGTGCCAGCAGCCCTCGGACAGGGGGCGCAGGCGGGGAGCTGTTTTTT

size: NA
D: TRBD1
J: TRBJ1-1
V: TRBV7-2
CDR3: CASSSRTGTTEAFF
DNA: TGTGCCAGCAGCTCACGGACAGGGACAACTGAAGCTTTCTTT

size: NA
D: NA
J: TRBJ1-1
V: TRBV18
CDR3: CASSPPAASGEAFF
DNA: TGTGCCAGCTCACCACCCGCAGCCTCAGGGGAAGCTTTCTTT

size: NA
D: TRBD1
J: TRBJ2-5
V: TRBV7-7
CDR3: CASSPGTGILQETQYF
DNA: TGTGCTAGCAGCCCTGGGACAGGGATACTCCAAGAGACCCAGTACTTC

size: NA
D: TRBD2
J: TRBJ2-3
V: TRBV5-4
CDR3: CASSRRTSGGFTDTQYF
DNA: TGTGCCAGCAGTCGCCGGACTAGCGGGGGATTCACAGATACGCAGTATTTT

size: NA
D: TRBD2
J: TRBJ2-2
V: TRBV19
CDR3: CASIPTRRGADTGELFF
DNA: TGTGCCAGTATCCCGACACGGCGGGGGGCGGACACCGGGGAGCTGTTTTTT

size: NA
D: TRBD1
J: TRBJ2-1
V: TRBV7-2
CDR3: CASTQDRVNEQFF
DNA: TGTGCCAGCACCCAAGACAGGGTCAATGAGCAGTTCTTC